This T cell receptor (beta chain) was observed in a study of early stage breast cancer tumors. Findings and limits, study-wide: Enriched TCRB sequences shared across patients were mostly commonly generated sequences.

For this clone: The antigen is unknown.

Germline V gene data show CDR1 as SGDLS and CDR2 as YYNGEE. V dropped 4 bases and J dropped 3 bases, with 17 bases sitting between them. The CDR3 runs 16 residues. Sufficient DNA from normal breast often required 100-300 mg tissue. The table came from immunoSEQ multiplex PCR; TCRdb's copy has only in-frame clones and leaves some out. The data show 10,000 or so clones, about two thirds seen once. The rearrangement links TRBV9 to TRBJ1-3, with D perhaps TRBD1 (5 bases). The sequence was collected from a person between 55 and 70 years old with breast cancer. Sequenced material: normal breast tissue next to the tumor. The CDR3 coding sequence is TGTGCCAGCAGCCCCCGGGGGGGTCTCGGTGGAAACACCATATATTTT. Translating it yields CASSPRGGLGGNTIYF.